Presented here are 28 T cell receptor beta chains from one specimen sequenced in a study of blood T cell repertoires in COVID-19. Method: immunoSEQ multiplex PCR; TCRdb's copy keeps in-frame clones and lacks some. The data contain approximately 290,000 clones, over 75% of them singletons. The source material was peripheral blood. These receptors were obtained from a human donor with COVID-19, enrolled during active disease. The donor label of this sample is uncertain.

This chain joins TRBV3-1 (or the pseudogene TRBV3-2) and TRBJ2-1; 7 nucleotides match TRBD2. After removal of 0 bases from V and 9 bases from J, the junction contained 5 bases not matched to a gene. The germline CDR1 and CDR2 sequences are LGHDT and YNNKEL (reference sequence). The length of the CDR3 is 14 residues. The CDR3 DNA reads TGTGCCAGCAGCCAAGATAGCGGGTGGGGTGAGCAGTTCTTC. This translates into CASSQDSGWGEQFF.

This clone came up many times. The chain has TRBV12-3 or TRBV12-4 and TRBJ1-1; D is ambiguous. V was pared by 6 bases and J by 1 base, with 3 bases between. There are 11 residues in the CDR3. The CDR3 DNA sequence: TGTGCCAGCAGCGGGAACACTGAAGCTTTCTTT. Its translation is CASSGNTEAFF.

This clone was detected once. V and J are TRBV4-1 and TRBJ1-5; 10 bases align to TRBD1. J gave up 0 bases and V 4 bases, and 15 bases lay outside the gene matches. Germline lookup yields CDR1 MGHRA and CDR2 YSYEKL. The CDR3 consists of 20 residues. CDR3 residues: CASSPGPGQGVRDSNQPQHF. In DNA form, the CDR3 reads TGCGCCAGCAGCCCAGGACCCGGACAGGGGGTCAGGGATAGCAATCAGCCCCAGCATTTT.

The V call is TRBV4-1, the J call TRBJ1-1; D not resolved. The CDR3 length is 14 residues. CDR1 MGHRA and CDR2 YSYEKL come from the germline V gene. V gave up 0 bases and J gave up 0 bases, with 5 bases separating them. This CDR3 is CASSQDRVNTEAFF. The CDR3 region has the DNA TGCGCCAGCAGCCAAGATCGGGTGAACACTGAAGCTTTCTTT.

The V call is TRBV12-3 or TRBV12-4, the J call TRBJ2-1; D gene ambiguous. The CDR3 contains 11 residues. Trimming removed 5 bases at V and 7 bases at J, with 6 bases between. CDR3 sequence: CASSRTNEQFF. DNA for the CDR3: TGTGCCAGCAGTCGAACTAATGAGCAGTTCTTC.

This chain connects TRBV5-1 to TRBJ1-2; D uncertain. The CDR3 has 12 amino acids. Trimming stripped 4 bases from V and 5 bases from J, with 9 bases between. The germline CDR1 and CDR2 sequences are SGHRS and YFSETQ. As DNA, the CDR3 is TGCGCCAGCAGCCCCGGGTCGTATGGCTACACCTTC. Translated: CASSPGSYGYTF.

This chain links TRBV28 with TRBJ1-5, with D tentatively TRBD1 (5 bases). Germline lookup yields CDR1 MDHEN and CDR2 SYDVKM. The CDR3 totals 17 residues. Trimming removed 10 bases at V and 0 bases at J, with 22 bases between. The CDR3 region has the DNA TGTGCCACCAGATTCTTAGACAGCCTTTATAGCAATCAGCCCCAGCATTTT. This encodes CATRFLDSLYSNQPQHF. Full variable domain (rest looked up from reference TRBV28 and TRBJ1-5): DVKVTQSSRYLVKRTGEKVFLECVQDMDHENMFWYRQDPGLGLRLIYFSYDVKMKEKGDIPEGYSVSREKKERFSLILESASTNQTSMYLCATRFLDSLYSNQPQHFGDGTRLSIL.

This clone was counted between two and nine times. CDR3 bases: TGCGCCAGCAGTGAGTCCCGACAGGGGGCGAAATATGAGCAGTTCTTC. As protein: CASSESRQGAKYEQFF. The rearrangement links TRBV10-2 to TRBJ2-1; the match to TRBD1 covers 10 bases. Losses at the gene ends were 0 bases for V and 8 bases for J; bases not matched to a gene: 7. The germline gives CDR1 WSHSY, CDR2 SAAADI. The CDR3 has 16 residues.

The chain is built from TRBV6-5 and TRBJ2-2; TRBD1 aligns across 8 bases. J gave up 6 bases and V 1 base, and 7 bases lay outside the gene matches. This CDR3 is 16 amino acids long. From germline, CDR1 is MNHEY and CDR2 SVGAGI. In DNA, the CDR3 is TGTGCCAGCAGTTACTACCGGACAGGGATTTCCGGGGAGCTGTTTTTT. Protein: CASSYYRTGISGELFF.

V and J are TRBV28 and TRBJ1-2; 8 bases map to TRBD1. The junction had 6 bases not matched to a gene; V was cut back by 6 bases and J by 6 bases. Looked up from germline, CDR1 is MDHEN and CDR2 is SYDVKM. The CDR3 is 13 amino acids. The DNA for the CDR3 is TGTGCCAGCAGGGAGACAGGGGACGATGGCTACACCTTC. It encodes CASRETGDDGYTF.

J is TRBJ2-1 and V is TRBV4-1, with 14 bases identical to TRBD2. The germline CDR1 and CDR2 sequences are MGHRA and YSYEKL. This CDR3 spans 17 amino acids. V trimming: 0 bases; J trimming: 8 bases; junction bases outside the gene matches: 6. CDR3 bases: TGCGCCAGCAGCCAAGATCAGGGGACTAGCGGGAGCGATGAGCAGTTCTTC. It translates to CASSQDQGTSGSDEQFF.

Concerning this clone itself: Distinct nucleotide sequences in the sample also encode this CDR3. The genes are TRBV7-3 and TRBJ1-1; 8 bases agree with TRBD1. The CDR3 runs 14 residues. Trimming took 5 bases from V and 4 from J; bases not matched to a gene: 6. Germline CDR1 is SGHTA and CDR2 is FQGTGA. The CDR3 is CASSLRGPGTEAFF. As DNA, the CDR3 is TGTGCCAGCAGCCTCAGGGGGCCAGGCACTGAAGCTTTCTTT.

In the case of this clone: Mismatch with germline at one junction end may stem from a read error. The genes are TRBV7-7 and TRBJ2-1; 8 bases match TRBD2. CDR1 is SSHAT, CDR2 FNYEAQ, per germline (reference sequence). The CDR3 has 15 amino acids. The CDR3 region has the DNA TGTGCTAGCAGCTTAGAAGCGGGAGTTGTTGATGAGCAGTTCTTC. As protein: CASSLEAGVVDEQFF. Together with reference TRBV7-7 and TRBJ2-1, the CDR3 gives the full variable domain: GAGVSQSPRYKVTKRGQDVTLRCDPISSHATLYWYQQALGQGPEFLTYFNYEAQPDKSGLPSDRFSAERPEGSISTLTIQRTEQRDSAMYRCASSLEAGVVDEQFFGPGTRLTVL.

This clone was seen only a few times. This chain joins TRBV10-3 and TRBJ1-1, with 7 bases identical to TRBD1. Germline V gene data show CDR1 as ENHRY and CDR2 as SYGVKD. The ends lost 11 bases at V and 6 bases at J; junction bases unmatched: 12. The CDR3 spans 13 residues. The CDR3 loop is CAANRGPDAEAFF. CDR3 DNA sequence: TGTGCCGCTAACAGGGGCCCCGACGCTGAAGCTTTCTTT.

V is TRBV3-1 (or the pseudogene TRBV3-2) and J is TRBJ2-1; 15 bases match TRBD2. The CDR3 is made up of 19 amino acids. Germline CDR1 is LGHDT and CDR2 is YNNKEL (reference sequence). Trimming took 0 bases from V and 2 from J; bases not matched to a gene: 5. The CDR3 coding sequence is TGTGCCAGCAGCCAAGAGGGGACTAGCGGGAGGCCACCCTACAATGAGCAGTTCTTC. Translation gives CASSQEGTSGRPPYNEQFF.

The CDR3 nucleotides are TGTGCCAGCAGCCAAGCCGGACAGGTCAACCTCCAGTTCTTC. Translation gives CASSQAGQVNLQFF. This chain uses TRBV3-1 (or the pseudogene TRBV3-2) with TRBJ2-1; 7 bases agree with TRBD1. The CDR3 spans 14 residues. Germline V gene sequence: CDR1 LGHDT, CDR2 YNNKEL (reference sequence). The V segment lost 1 base and the J segment 13 bases; nucleotides outside the gene matches: 10.

The chain is built from TRBV19 and TRBJ2-1, with 11 bases that match TRBD2. The CDR3 is 16 residues long. The germline V gene encodes CDR1 LNHDA and CDR2 SQIVND (reference sequence). V shed 4 bases, J shed 7 bases, and the junction held 9 bases outside the gene matches. As DNA, the CDR3 is TGTGCCAGTAGTACCCCGGCTAGCGGGAGGCTGAATGAGCAGTTCTTC. It encodes CASSTPASGRLNEQFF.

This clone turned up a few times. V usage is TRBV4-1 and J usage is TRBJ2-3, with a possible D match to TRBD2 (5 bases). CDR3 length: 18 amino acids. The germline gives CDR1 MGHRA, CDR2 YSYEKL. Trimming cost V 4 bases and J 2 bases, with 22 bases left between them. As DNA, the CDR3 is TGCGCCAGCAGCCGTCTAGCCCCGTCGTCGTTGTACACAGATACGCAGTATTTT. It is translated as CASSRLAPSSLYTDTQYF.

This clone was picked up one time. The gene calls are TRBV10-2 and TRBJ2-1, with TRBD2 matching over 7 bases. Germline values: CDR1 WSHSY, CDR2 SAAADI. V dropped 2 bases and J dropped 8; count of bases not matched to a gene: 21. The CDR3 length is 19 residues. The CDR3: CASSEPLGGSRAGVDEQFF. As DNA, the CDR3 is TGCGCCAGCAGTGAGCCTTTGGGGGGGAGCAGGGCGGGAGTCGATGAGCAGTTCTTC.

The chain carries TRBV12-5 and TRBJ2-5; possible D gene TRBD1, 6 bases. V was pared by 4 bases and J by 1 base, with 13 bases between. This CDR3 contains 15 residues. Germline assignment: CDR1 LGHNT and CDR2 FRNRAP. CDR3 amino acids: CASGWGGQPQETQYF. The CDR3, as DNA: TGTGCTAGTGGTTGGGGTGGACAGCCCCAAGAGACCCAGTACTTC.

This clone came up once. The genes are TRBV11-2 and TRBJ1-2; tentatively, D is TRBD1 (5 bases). This CDR3 region has 14 residues. Germline values: CDR1 SGHAT, CDR2 FQNNGV. Trimming removed 4 bases at V and 3 bases at J, with 12 bases between. The CDR3 protein is CASSSRAEDYGYTF. The CDR3 DNA follows: TGTGCCAGCAGCTCCAGGGCCGAGGACTATGGCTACACCTTC.

The chain combines TRBV7-9 with TRBJ2-2, with 10 bases identical to TRBD2. Germline values: CDR1 SEHNR, CDR2 FQNEAQ (reference sequence). The CDR3 is 17 residues long. J was trimmed by 2 bases and V by 2 bases; bases with no gene match: 5. The CDR3 here is CASSLRRTSGNTGELFF. CDR3 bases: TGTGCCAGCAGCTTACGGAGGACTAGCGGTAACACCGGGGAGCTGTTTTTT.

Only one count was recorded for this clone. The chain employs TRBV4-1 and TRBJ1-1; 12 nucleotides align to TRBD1. Germline-derived CDR1 and CDR2 are MGHRA and YSYEKL. Losses at the gene ends were 4 bases for V and 3 bases for J; bases not matched to a gene: 3. CDR3 length: 15 residues. CDR3 DNA: TGCGCCAGCAGCCCGGGACAGGGGGCGGACACTGAAGCTTTCTTT. Translating gives CASSPGQGADTEAFF.

In this sample, this clone turned up once. The CDR3 region is CASSPSGTANTGELFF. CDR3 in DNA: TGTGCCAGCAGCCCCTCCGGGACAGCGAACACCGGGGAGCTGTTTTTT. The rearrangement uses TRBV6-2 or TRBV6-3 and TRBJ2-2; 7 bases are shared with TRBD1. The V gene's germline CDR1 is MNHEY and CDR2 SVGEGT. Germline trimming cut 6 bases from V and 0 bases from J; bases unmatched to any gene: 7. This CDR3 comprises 16 residues.

The chain recombines TRBV20-1 with TRBJ2-3; tentatively, D is TRBD2 (5 bases). V was pared by 3 bases and J by 0 bases, with 13 bases between. The CDR3 loop spans 15 amino acids. Germline loops: CDR1 DFQATT, CDR2 SNEGSKA (reference sequence). CDR3 protein: CSASFPRTSTDTQYF. The CDR3, as DNA: TGCAGTGCTAGTTTCCCCAGGACTAGCACAGATACGCAGTATTTT.

V and J are TRBV24-1 and TRBJ1-5, with 8 bases matching TRBD1. The CDR3 contains 12 residues. Germline V gives CDR1 KGHDR, CDR2 SFDVKD. Losses at the gene ends were 10 bases for V and 6 bases for J; bases not matched to a gene: 4. DNA for the CDR3: TGTGCCACAGGACAGGGAAGTCAGCCCCAGCATTTT. Its translation: CATGQGSQPQHF.

The V gene is TRBV3-1 (or the pseudogene TRBV3-2), the J gene TRBJ2-1; 9 positions match TRBD2. This CDR3 contains 16 residues. With 3 bases clipped from V and 3 bases from J, the junction kept 6 bases outside the gene matches. Germline values: CDR1 LGHDT, CDR2 YNNKEL (reference sequence). The CDR3 sequence is CASSQPGAGGYNEQFF. The CDR3, as DNA: TGTGCCAGCAGCCAGCCAGGAGCGGGAGGCTACAATGAGCAGTTCTTC.

V usage is TRBV5-1 and J usage is TRBJ2-7; maybe TRBD1 (5 bases). CDR3 length: 14 residues. V lost 0 bases to trimming and J lost 2 bases, with 9 bases between them. Looked up from germline, CDR1 is SGHRS and CDR2 is YFSETQ. The CDR3 region is CASSLGLGAYEQYF. The CDR3 DNA sequence: TGCGCCAGCAGCTTGGGGCTAGGGGCCTACGAGCAGTACTTC.